The 12 T cell receptor beta chains reported below all come from one sample, sequenced in a study of T-cell memory formation after mild COVID-19. TCRdb itself ran the 5' RACE reads through MiXCR, one entry per CDR3 protein. The table lists fewer than 700,000 distinct CDR3 sequences, roughly 21% of them singletons, with about 8.7% in the top ten. Specimen: PBMCs or a T cell subset sorted from them (not recorded which). These receptors all stem from an adult woman who had mild COVID-19 (a few samples of this study predate the infection). Cell type and time point are not known.

The genes are TRBV28 and TRBJ2-5; 12 bases map to TRBD2. Germline lookup yields CDR1 MDHEN and CDR2 SYDVKM. This CDR3 comprises 14 residues. Germline trimming cut 2 bases from V and 9 bases from J; bases unmatched to any gene: 4. The CDR3 here is CASSLTGTSGSQYF. CDR3 nucleotide sequence: TGTGCCAGCAGTTTAACCGGGACTAGCGGGTCCCAGTACTTC.

In its sample, this clonotype was seen a few times. The chain couples TRBV5-6 to TRBJ1-5; a possible D gene is TRBD1 (5 bases). The germline V gene encodes CDR1 SGHDT and CDR2 YYEEEE. The germline V and J ends were trimmed by 4 bases and 7 bases, with 15 bases remaining between them. The CDR3 loop spans 14 amino acids. This CDR3 reads CASSRGVGIQPQHF. The CDR3 DNA follows: TGTGCCAGCAGCCGGGGGGTCGGAATACAGCCCCAGCATTTT.

J is TRBJ2-5 and V is TRBV18, with D possibly matching TRBD1 (6 bases). The CDR3 has 13 residues. V lost 6 bases, J lost 5 bases, and 13 bases lay in between. In germline, CDR1 is KGHSH, CDR2 LQKENI. CDR3 amino acids: CASSPGGAETQYF. The CDR3 DNA reads as TGTGCCAGCTCTCCTGGGGGCGCGGAGACCCAGTACTTC.

V and J are TRBV27 and TRBJ1-6, with no clear D. V lost 5 bases, J lost 7 bases, and 9 bases lay in between. CDR3 size: 13 residues. Germline assignment: CDR1 MNHEY and CDR2 SMNVEV (reference sequence). CDR3 protein: CASSSLRNSPLHF. In nucleotides, the CDR3 is TGTGCCAGCAGTAGCTTGAGGAATTCACCCCTCCACTTT.

This clonotype appeared a few times. The chain is built from TRBV12-3 or TRBV12-4 and TRBJ1-5; perhaps TRBD1 as D (5 bases). V lost 8 bases and J lost 6, with 11 bases in between. There are 12 residues in the CDR3. The CDR3 here is CASGRAFQPQHF. CDR3 nucleotide sequence: TGTGCCAGCGGCAGGGCCTTTCAGCCCCAGCATTTT.

The sample holds a few counts of this clonotype. The V gene is TRBV6-6, the J gene TRBJ1-1; 7 bases align to TRBD1. CDR3 length equals 13 residues. The ends lost 7 bases at V and 5 bases at J; junction bases unmatched: 7. Germline V CDR1 and CDR2: MNHNY, SVGAGI (reference sequence). For the CDR3, the DNA is TGTGCCAGCATTCCAGGGGGAGGAACTGAAGCTTTCTTT. Translating gives CASIPGGGTEAFF.

This clonotype occurred a few times. V gene TRBV4-1 combines with J gene TRBJ2-1; D gene uncertain. This CDR3 has 15 amino acids. The V gene lost 0 bases and the J gene lost 6 bases, with 12 bases spanning the gap. Germline assignment: CDR1 MGHRA and CDR2 YSYEKL. CDR3 in amino acids: CASSQEGWQANEQFF. DNA of the CDR3: TGCGCCAGCAGCCAAGAGGGGTGGCAGGCCAATGAGCAGTTCTTC.

This clonotype was found a few times. This rearrangement joins TRBV10-3 to TRBJ2-2; tentative D call: TRBD1 (5 bases). The CDR3 is made up of 16 amino acids. The germline gives CDR1 ENHRY, CDR2 SYGVKD. Trimming shortened V by 2 bases and J by 0 bases, and 10 bases separated the two germline ends. The CDR3 region is CAISEETVANTGELFF. CDR3 in DNA: TGTGCCATCAGTGAGGAGACAGTAGCGAACACCGGGGAGCTGTTTTTT.

The chain carries TRBV27 and TRBJ2-3; possible D gene TRBD2, 6 bases. The CDR3 has 16 amino acids. V shed 0 bases and J shed 3 bases, with 13 bases lying between them. Germline lookup yields CDR1 MNHEY and CDR2 SMNVEV (reference sequence). The DNA for the CDR3 is TGTGCCAGCAGTTTATCTGGCGGGGAGAGAACAGATACGCAGTATTTT. Encoded protein: CASSLSGGERTDTQYF.

V is TRBV5-1 and J is TRBJ1-1; D is possibly TRBD1 (5 bases). This CDR3 has 15 residues. V lost 4 bases, J lost 0 bases, and 13 bases lay in between. Germline assignment: CDR1 SGHRS and CDR2 YFSETQ. The CDR3 coding sequence is TGCGCCAGCAGCCAATGGGGGGAACTGAACACTGAAGCTTTCTTT. Encoded protein: CASSQWGELNTEAFF.

V usage is TRBV7-2 and J usage is TRBJ2-7; 9 bases align to TRBD2. V trimming: 4 bases; J trimming: 2 bases; junction bases outside the gene matches: 3. CDR1 is SGHTA, CDR2 FQGNSA, per germline. The length of the CDR3 is 14 residues. CDR3: CASSSLAGPYEQYF. The CDR3 nucleotides read TGTGCCAGCAGCTCTCTAGCGGGACCCTACGAGCAGTACTTC.

V and J are TRBV24-1 and TRBJ2-1; 15 bases fit TRBD2. The junction had 6 bases not matched to a gene; V was cut back by 9 bases and J by 7 bases. This CDR3 has 15 amino acids. Germline loops: CDR1 KGHDR, CDR2 SFDVKD. The CDR3 spells CATDSGTSGGNEQFF. The CDR3 DNA is TGTGCCACCGATTCCGGGACTAGCGGGGGGAATGAGCAGTTCTTC.